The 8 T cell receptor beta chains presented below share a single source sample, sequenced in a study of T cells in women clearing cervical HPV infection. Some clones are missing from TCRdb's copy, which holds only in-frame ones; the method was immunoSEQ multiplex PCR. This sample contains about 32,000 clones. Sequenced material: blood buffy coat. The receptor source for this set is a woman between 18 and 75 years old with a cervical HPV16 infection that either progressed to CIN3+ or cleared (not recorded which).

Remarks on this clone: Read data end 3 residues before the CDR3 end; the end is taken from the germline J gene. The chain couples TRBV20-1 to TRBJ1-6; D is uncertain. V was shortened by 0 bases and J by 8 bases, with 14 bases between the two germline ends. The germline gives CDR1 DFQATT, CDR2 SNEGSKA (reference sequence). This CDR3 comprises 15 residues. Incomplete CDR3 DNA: TGCAGTGCTAGAGATGAGGGCCTGTTTTATTCACCC. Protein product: CSARDEGLFYSP. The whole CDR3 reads CSARDEGLFYSPLHF.

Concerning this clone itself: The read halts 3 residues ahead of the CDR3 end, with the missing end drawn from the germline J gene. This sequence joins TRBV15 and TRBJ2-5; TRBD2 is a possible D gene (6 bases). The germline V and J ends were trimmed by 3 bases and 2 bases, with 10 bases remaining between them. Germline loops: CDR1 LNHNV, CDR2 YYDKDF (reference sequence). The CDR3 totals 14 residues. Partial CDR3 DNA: TGTGCCACCAGCAGCGGGACTCTTCAAGAGACC. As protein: CATSSGTLQET. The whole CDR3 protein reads CATSSGTLQETQYF.

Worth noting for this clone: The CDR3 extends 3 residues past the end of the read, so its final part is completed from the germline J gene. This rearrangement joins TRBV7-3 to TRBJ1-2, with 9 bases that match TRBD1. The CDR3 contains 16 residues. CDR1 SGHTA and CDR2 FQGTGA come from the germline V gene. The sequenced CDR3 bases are TGTGCCAGCAGCTCATCCCGGGACAGGGCCCTCGGTGAC. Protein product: CASSSSRDRALGD. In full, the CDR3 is CASSSSRDRALGDYTF.

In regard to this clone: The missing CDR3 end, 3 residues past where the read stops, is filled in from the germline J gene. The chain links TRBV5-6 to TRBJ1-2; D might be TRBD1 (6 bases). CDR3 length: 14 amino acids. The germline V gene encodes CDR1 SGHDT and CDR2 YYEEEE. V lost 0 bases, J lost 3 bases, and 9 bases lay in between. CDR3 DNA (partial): TGTGCCAGCAGCTTGGGGGACACCTACTATGGC. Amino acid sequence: CASSLGDTYYG. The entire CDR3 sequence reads CASSLGDTYYGYTF.

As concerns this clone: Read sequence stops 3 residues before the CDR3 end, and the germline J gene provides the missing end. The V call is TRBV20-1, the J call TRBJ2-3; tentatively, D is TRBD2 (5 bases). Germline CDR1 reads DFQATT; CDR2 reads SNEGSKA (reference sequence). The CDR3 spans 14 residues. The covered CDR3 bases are TGCAGTGCTGTACGGGGTGGCTTAAATCAGCCG. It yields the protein CSAVRGGLNQP. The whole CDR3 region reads CSAVRGGLNQPQYF.

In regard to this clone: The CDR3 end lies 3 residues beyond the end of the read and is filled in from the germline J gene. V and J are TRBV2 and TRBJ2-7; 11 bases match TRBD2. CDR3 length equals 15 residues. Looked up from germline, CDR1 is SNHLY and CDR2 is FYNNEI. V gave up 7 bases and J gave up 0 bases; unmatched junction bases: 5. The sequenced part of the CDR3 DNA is TGTGCCAGCACGATGACTAGCGGGGCCTCCTACGAG. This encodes CASTMTSGASYE. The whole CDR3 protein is CASTMTSGASYEQYF. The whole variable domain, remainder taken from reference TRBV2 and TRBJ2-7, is EPEVTQTPSHQVTQMGQEVILRCVPISNHLYFYWYRQILGQKVEFLVSFYNNEISEKSEIFDDQFSVERPDGSNFTLKIRSTKLEDSAMYFCASTMTSGASYEQYFGPGTRLTVT.

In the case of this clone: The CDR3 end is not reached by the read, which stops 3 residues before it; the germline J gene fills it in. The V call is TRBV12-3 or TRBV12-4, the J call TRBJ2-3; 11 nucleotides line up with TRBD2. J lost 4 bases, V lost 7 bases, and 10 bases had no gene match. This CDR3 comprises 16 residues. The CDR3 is CASNPFTSGGADTQYF. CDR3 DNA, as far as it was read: TGTGCCAGCAATCCTTTCACTAGCGGGGGAGCAGATACG.

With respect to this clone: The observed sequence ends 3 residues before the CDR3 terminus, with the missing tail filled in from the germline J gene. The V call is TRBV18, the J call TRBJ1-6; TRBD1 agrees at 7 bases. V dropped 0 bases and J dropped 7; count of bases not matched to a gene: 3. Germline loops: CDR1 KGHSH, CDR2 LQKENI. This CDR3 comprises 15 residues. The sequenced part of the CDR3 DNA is TGTGCCAGCTCACCACCGGGACAGAAAAATTCACCC. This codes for CASSPPGQKNSP. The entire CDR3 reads CASSPPGQKNSPLHF.